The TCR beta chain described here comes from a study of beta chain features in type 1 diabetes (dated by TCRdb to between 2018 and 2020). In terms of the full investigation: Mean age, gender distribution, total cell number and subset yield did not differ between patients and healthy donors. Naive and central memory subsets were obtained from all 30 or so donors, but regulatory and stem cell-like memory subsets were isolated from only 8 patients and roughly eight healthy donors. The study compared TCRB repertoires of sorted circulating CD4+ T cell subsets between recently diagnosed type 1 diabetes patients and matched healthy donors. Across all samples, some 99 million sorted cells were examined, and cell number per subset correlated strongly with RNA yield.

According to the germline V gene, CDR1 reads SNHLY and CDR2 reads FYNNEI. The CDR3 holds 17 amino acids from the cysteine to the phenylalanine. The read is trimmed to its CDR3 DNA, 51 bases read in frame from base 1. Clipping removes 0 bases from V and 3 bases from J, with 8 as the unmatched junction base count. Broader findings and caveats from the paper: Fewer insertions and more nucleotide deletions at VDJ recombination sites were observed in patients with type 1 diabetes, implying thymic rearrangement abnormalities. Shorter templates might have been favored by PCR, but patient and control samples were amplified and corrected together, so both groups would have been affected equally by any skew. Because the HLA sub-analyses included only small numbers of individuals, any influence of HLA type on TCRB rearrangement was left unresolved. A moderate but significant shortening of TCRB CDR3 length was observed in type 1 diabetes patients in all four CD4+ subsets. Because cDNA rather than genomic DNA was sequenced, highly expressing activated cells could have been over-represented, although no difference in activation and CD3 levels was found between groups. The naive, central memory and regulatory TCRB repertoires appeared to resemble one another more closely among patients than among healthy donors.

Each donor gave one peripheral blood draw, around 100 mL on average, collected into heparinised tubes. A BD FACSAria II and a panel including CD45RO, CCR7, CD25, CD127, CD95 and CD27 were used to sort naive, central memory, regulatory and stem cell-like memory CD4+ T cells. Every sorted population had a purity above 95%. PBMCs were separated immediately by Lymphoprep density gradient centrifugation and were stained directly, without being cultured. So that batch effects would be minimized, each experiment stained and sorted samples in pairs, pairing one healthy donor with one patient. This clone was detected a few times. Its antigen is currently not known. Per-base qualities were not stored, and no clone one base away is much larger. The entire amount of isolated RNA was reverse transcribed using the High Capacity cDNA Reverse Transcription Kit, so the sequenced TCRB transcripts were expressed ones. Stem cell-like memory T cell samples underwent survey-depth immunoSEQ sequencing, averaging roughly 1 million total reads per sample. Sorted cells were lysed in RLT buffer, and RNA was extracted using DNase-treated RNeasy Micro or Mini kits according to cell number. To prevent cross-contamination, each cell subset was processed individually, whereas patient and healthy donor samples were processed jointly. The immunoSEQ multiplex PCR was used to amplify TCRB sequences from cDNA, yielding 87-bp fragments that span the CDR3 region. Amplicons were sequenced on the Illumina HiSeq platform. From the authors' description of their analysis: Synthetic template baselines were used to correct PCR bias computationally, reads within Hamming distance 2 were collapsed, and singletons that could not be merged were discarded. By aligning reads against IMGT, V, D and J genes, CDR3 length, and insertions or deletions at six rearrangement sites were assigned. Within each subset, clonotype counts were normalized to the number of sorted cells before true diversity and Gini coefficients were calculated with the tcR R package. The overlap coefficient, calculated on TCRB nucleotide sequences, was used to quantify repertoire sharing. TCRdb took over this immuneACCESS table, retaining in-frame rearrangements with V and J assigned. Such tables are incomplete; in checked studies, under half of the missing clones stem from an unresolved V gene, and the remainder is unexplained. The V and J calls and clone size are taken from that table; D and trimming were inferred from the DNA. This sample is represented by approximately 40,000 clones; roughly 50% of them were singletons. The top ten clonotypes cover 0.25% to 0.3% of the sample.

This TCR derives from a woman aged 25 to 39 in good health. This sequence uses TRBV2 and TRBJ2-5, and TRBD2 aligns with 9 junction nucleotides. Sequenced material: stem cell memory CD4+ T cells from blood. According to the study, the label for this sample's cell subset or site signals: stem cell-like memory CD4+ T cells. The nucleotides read TGTGCCAGCAGTGAAGCGAGTGGGGTAGCGGGAGAAGAGACCCAGTACTTC. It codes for CASSEASGVAGEETQYF.